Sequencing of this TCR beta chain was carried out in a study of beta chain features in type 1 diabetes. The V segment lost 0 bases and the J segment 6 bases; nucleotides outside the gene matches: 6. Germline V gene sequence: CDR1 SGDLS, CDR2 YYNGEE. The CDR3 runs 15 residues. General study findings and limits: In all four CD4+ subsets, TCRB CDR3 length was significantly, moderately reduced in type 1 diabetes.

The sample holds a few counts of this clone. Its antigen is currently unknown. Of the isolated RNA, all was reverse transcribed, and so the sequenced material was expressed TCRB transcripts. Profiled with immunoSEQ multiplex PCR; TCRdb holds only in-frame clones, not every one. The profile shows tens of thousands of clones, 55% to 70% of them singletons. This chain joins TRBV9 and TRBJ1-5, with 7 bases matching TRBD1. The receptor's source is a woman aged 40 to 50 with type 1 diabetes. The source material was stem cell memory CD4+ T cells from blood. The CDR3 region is CASSVGGQGGQPQHF. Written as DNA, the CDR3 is TGTGCCAGCAGCGTAGGTGGGCAGGGGGGTCAGCCCCAGCATTTT.